These T cell receptor beta chains were read from a single sample in a study of naive and memory T cell subsets. MiXCR, applied by TCRdb to the UMI-ligation and nested PCR reads, yields one record per CDR3 protein. Among around 130,000 distinct CDR3 sequences listed, about 36% were seen once. Sample: central memory CD4+ T cells from blood. Receptors were obtained from a human donor in good health. CDR3s include the opening cysteine and the closing phenylalanine or tryptophan. Each record gives: V gene, J gene, clone size, D gene, CDR3 DNA, CDR3 protein. The D gene is left open where the match is weak. Expanded clones get a size class; other rows say once, few or many, or leave the size out.

TRBV6-5	TRBJ1-5	.	.	TGTGCCAGCAGCCTCCTACAGGGTCAGCCCCAGCATTTT	CASSLLQGQPQHF
TRBV9	TRBJ2-7	few	.	TGTGCCAGCAGCCCCTACCCCCACTCCTACGAGCAGTACTTC	CASSPYPHSYEQYF
TRBV11-2	TRBJ2-2	.	.	TGTGCCAGCAGCTTATTGCCGAAAGCGCGGGAGCTGTTTTTT	CASSLLPKARELFF
TRBV29-1	TRBJ2-7	.	.	TGCAGCGTTGAAGGGGCGGGATCCCTCACCTACGAGCAGTACTTC	CSVEGAGSLTYEQYF
TRBV28	TRBJ1-1	.	.	TGTGCCAGCAGTCCTTACCCCTCGGGGGGAGCCTTT	CASSPYPSGGAF
TRBV29-1	TRBJ2-5	many	.	TGCAGCGTCGAAGAGCGCCAGGGCGTGACCCAGTACTTC	CSVEERQGVTQYF
TRBV6-2/TRBV6-3	TRBJ2-1	few	.	TGTGCCAGCAGACAGGGAGGGCCAGGGAATGAGCAGTTCTTC	CASRQGGPGNEQFF
TRBV15	TRBJ2-7	.	.	TGTGCCACCAGCAGAGACGAGGGGCCCTACGAGCAGTACTTC	CATSRDEGPYEQYF
TRBV5-1	TRBJ2-7	few	TRBD1	TGCGCCAGCAGCTTGATGGGACAGGCGAACTACGAGCAGTACTTC	CASSLMGQANYEQYF
TRBV7-2	TRBJ2-7	.	TRBD2	TGTGCCAGCAGCTTTTTGGGAGGGGTGGACGAGCAGTACTTC	CASSFLGGVDEQYF
TRBV20-1	TRBJ2-4	.	.	TGCAGTGCTAGATCCGGCGGGCGCTCGAACATTCAGTACTTC	CSARSGGRSNIQYF
TRBV7-7	TRBJ2-3	many	.	TGTGCTAGCAGCTTGAGCGGTACTACGGGAGATACGCAGTATTTT	CASSLSGTTGDTQYF
TRBV7-9	TRBJ1-2	few	.	TGTGCCAGCAGCCCCCAGGGCAGGGGAGGTGGCTACACCTTC	CASSPQGRGGGYTF
TRBV20-1	TRBJ1-5	few	.	TGCAGTGCTGACGACAGAGGGGAGGGTCAGCCCCAGCATTTT	CSADDRGEGQPQHF
TRBV10-3	TRBJ2-6	.	.	TGTGCCATCAGCGCGGGACCTGGGGCCAACGTCCTGACTTTC	CAISAGPGANVLTF